A selection of T cell receptor beta chains follows, all from one sample in a study of response to subunit inactivated influenza vaccine. TCRdb re-called the RT-PCR reads through MiXCR, storing one row per CDR3 protein. The sample contains fewer than 650,000 distinct CDR3 sequences, 10% to 15% of which appear only once. The sample here was PBMCs from blood, taken 45 days after vaccination. The origin of the receptors is a man in his fifties or sixties who received an inactivated influenza vaccine. Both conserved end residues are part of each CDR3. A D gene is named only where the DNA matches it firmly. Not every row has a clone size; where given, it reads once, few, many or a size class.

TRBJ2-3	-	TRBV20-1	TRBD2	CSARVALGGLAGVEDTQYF	TGCAGTGCTAGAGTCGCACTAGGGGGACTAGCGGGAGTTGAAGATACGCAGTATTTT
TRBJ2-5	-	TRBV29-1	-	CSALNRPETQYF	TGCAGCGCCCTCAATCGCCCGGAGACCCAGTACTTC
TRBJ1-2	-	TRBV3-1	-	CASSPGLRGYGYTF	TGTGCCAGCAGCCCGGGCCTCCGGGGCTATGGCTACACCTTC
TRBJ2-7	-	TRBV12-3/TRBV12-4	-	CASSQFYYERYF	TGTGCCAGCAGCCAATTTTACTACGAGCGGTACTTC
TRBJ2-1	few	TRBV6-1	-	CASRTERPSYNEQFF	TGTGCCAGCAGAACCGAGCGGCCCTCCTACAATGAGCAGTTCTTC
TRBJ1-1	few	TRBV7-6	TRBD1	CASSYQPRQGMNTEAFF	TGTGCCAGCAGCTACCAACCACGACAGGGAATGAACACTGAAGCTTTCTTT
TRBJ2-7	-	TRBV7-9	-	CASSASHSYEQYF	TGTGCCAGCAGCGCCAGCCACTCCTACGAGCAGTACTTC
TRBJ2-7	few	TRBV20-1	-	CSAAPGSGREQYF	TGCAGTGCAGCCCCTGGTAGTGGGAGAGAGCAGTACTTC
TRBJ2-1	-	TRBV6-5	TRBD2	CASSYSLAGGFGNEQFF	TGTGCCAGCAGTTACTCACTAGCGGGAGGTTTTGGGAATGAGCAGTTCTTC
TRBJ1-3	many	TRBV12-3/TRBV12-4	TRBD1	CASSLRGTAGNTIYF	TGTGCCAGCAGTTTGAGGGGGACAGCTGGAAACACCATATATTTT
TRBJ2-7	-	TRBV20-1	TRBD2	CSATPPSGGIYEQYF	TGCAGTGCTACACCCCCTAGCGGGGGGATTTACGAGCAGTACTTC
TRBJ1-6	-	TRBV5-6	-	CASSLYGQEYNSPLHF	TGTGCCAGCAGCTTGTATGGGCAGGAGTATAATTCACCCCTCCACTTT
TRBJ2-2	few	TRBV12-3/TRBV12-4	-	CASSSHGQGKDGELFF	TGTGCCAGCAGTTCGCACGGGCAAGGAAAAGACGGGGAGCTGTTTTTT
TRBJ1-4	few	TRBV6-2/TRBV6-3	TRBD1	CASRDRGLQKLFF	TGTGCCAGCAGGGACAGGGGGCTACAAAAACTGTTTTTT
TRBJ2-1	few	TRBV4-2	-	CASSQDKRGEQFF	TGTGCCAGCAGCCAAGATAAGAGAGGTGAGCAGTTCTTC
TRBJ2-7	-	TRBV15	-	CATSRARLFDEQYF	TGTGCCACCAGCAGAGCTCGTCTCTTCGACGAGCAGTACTTC
TRBJ2-5	few	TRBV7-6	-	CASSLGSGIQETQYF	TGTGCCAGCAGCTTAGGATCAGGGATCCAAGAGACCCAGTACTTC
TRBJ2-1	few	TRBV14	-	CASSQVGLAYNEQFF	TGTGCCAGCAGCCAAGTAGGGCTCGCCTACAATGAGCAGTTCTTC
TRBJ1-2	many	TRBV29-1	-	CSVETGPLYGYTF	TGCAGCGTTGAAACAGGGCCCCTCTATGGCTACACCTTC
TRBJ2-3	-	TRBV20-1	TRBD2	CSAREGSSGRTDTQYF	TGCAGTGCTAGAGAGGGGTCTAGCGGGAGAACAGATACGCAGTATTTT
TRBJ1-1	few	TRBV29-1	-	CSVREQGNTEAFF	TGCAGCGTCCGCGAACAGGGGAACACTGAAGCTTTCTTT
TRBJ1-2	-	TRBV24-1	-	CATSDVREGSGYGYTF	TGTGCCACCAGTGATGTCCGGGAGGGGAGCGGCTATGGCTACACCTTC
TRBJ2-7	-	TRBV12-3/TRBV12-4	TRBD1	CASSPWTGKRAYEQYF	TGTGCCAGCAGTCCCTGGACAGGGAAGAGGGCCTACGAGCAGTACTTC
TRBJ2-7	many	TRBV7-7	-	CASSLAWGSEQYF	TGTGCTAGCAGCTTAGCGTGGGGGAGCGAGCAGTACTTC
TRBJ2-5	once	TRBV5-1	TRBD2	CASSLVATTSGIQETQYF	TGCGCCAGCAGCTTGGTCGCCACTACTAGCGGGATCCAAGAGACCCAGTACTTC
TRBJ1-2	few	TRBV7-2	TRBD1	CASSLVQGGYYGYTF	TGTGCCAGCAGCTTAGTCCAGGGGGGTTATTATGGCTACACCTTC
TRBJ2-1	few	TRBV6-5	-	CASSYSRVGNEQFF	TGTGCCAGCAGTTACTCGCGGGTGGGTAATGAGCAGTTCTTC
TRBJ2-1	few	TRBV7-9	-	CASSPPGTRDNEQFF	TGTGCCAGCAGCCCACCCGGGACACGAGACAATGAGCAGTTCTTC
TRBJ1-5	few	TRBV6-1	-	CASSPGELPYQPQHF	TGTGCCAGCAGCCCAGGTGAGCTTCCATATCAGCCCCAGCATTTT
TRBJ2-1	-	TRBV20-1	-	CCARDDSRGLGYNEQFF	TGCTGTGCTAGAGATGATTCGAGGGGACTGGGATACAATGAGCAGTTCTTC
TRBJ2-7	few	TRBV4-2	TRBD1	CASSRSGTESYEQYF	TGTGCCAGCAGCCGGTCCGGGACAGAGTCCTACGAGCAGTACTTC
TRBJ2-5	few	TRBV2	TRBD2	CASSTSGPQYF	TGTGCCAGCAGTACTAGCGGGCCTCAGTACTTC
TRBJ1-5	few	TRBV6-1	-	CASSRTDYSNQPQHF	TGTGCCAGCAGTCGGACAGATTATAGCAATCAGCCCCAGCATTTT
TRBJ2-1	-	TRBV9	-	CASSSPGGEHNEQFF	TGTGCCAGCAGCTCCCCCGGCGGGGAACACAATGAGCAGTTCTTC
TRBJ2-3	many	TRBV6-4	-	CASSEGAGASTDTQYF	TGTGCCAGCAGTGAAGGTGCGGGGGCCAGCACAGATACGCAGTATTTT
TRBJ2-6	-	TRBV5-1	-	CASSTRRQASASGANVLTF	TGCGCCAGCAGCACCAGAAGACAGGCTAGCGCCTCTGGGGCCAACGTCCTGACTTTC
TRBJ2-5	many	TRBV7-6	-	CASSLRIFKETQYF	TGTGCCAGCAGCTTAAGGATTTTTAAGGAGACCCAGTACTTC
TRBJ2-4	-	TRBV27	-	CASSFRGLGAKNIQYF	TGTGCCAGCAGTTTCCGGGGGCTGGGTGCCAAAAACATTCAGTACTTC
TRBJ2-7	-	TRBV5-1	TRBD1	CANSSHGQGGEQYF	TGCGCCAACAGCTCGCACGGACAGGGAGGCGAGCAGTACTTC
TRBJ1-1	-	TRBV6-6	-	CAISRASNTEAFF	TGTGCCATCAGTCGGGCCTCGAACACTGAAGCTTTCTTT
TRBJ1-2	-	TRBV12-3/TRBV12-4	-	CASSLSVPYGYTF	TGTGCCAGCAGTTTATCAGTGCCCTATGGCTACACCTTC